These T cell receptor beta chains were read from a single sample in a study of preoperative IRX-2 immunotherapy in early breast cancer. Some clones are missing from TCRdb's copy, which holds only in-frame ones; the method was immunoSEQ multiplex PCR. The sample gives 20,000 to 30,000 clones, approximately 78% of which show up once; approximately 1.3% is in the top ten. The starting material was lymph node tissue, obtained after IRX-2 immunotherapy. All receptors come from a human donor with breast cancer. The CDR3 runs from the conserved cysteine through the conserved F or W. The order of the fields is CDR3 length, D gene, V gene, clone size, J gene, CDR3 protein, CDR3 DNA. D genes are given only for firm matches. Not all rows give a size; the values are once, few, many and, for expanded clones, a class.

length: 15; D: NA; V: TRBV7-7; size: NA; J: TRBJ2-1; CDR3: CASTQDQGSYNEQFF; DNA: TGTGCCAGCACCCAGGACCAGGGTTCCTACAATGAGCAGTTCTTC
length: 17; D: NA; V: TRBV15; size: once; J: TRBJ2-3; CDR3: CATSSPGRKVGADTQYF; DNA: TGTGCCACCAGCAGCCCGGGACGGAAGGTCGGTGCAGATACGCAGTATTTT
length: 11; D: TRBD1; V: TRBV30; size: few; J: TRBJ2-7; CDR3: CAGGRGIEQYF; DNA: TGTGCCGGGGGCAGGGGGATCGAGCAGTACTTC
length: 20; D: TRBD2; V: TRBV28; size: NA; J: TRBJ2-7; CDR3: CASSRASWGLAGGQRYEQYF; DNA: TGTGCCAGCAGTAGGGCCTCCTGGGGACTAGCGGGGGGGCAAAGGTACGAGCAGTACTTC
length: 14; D: TRBD2; V: TRBV19; size: NA; J: TRBJ2-1; CDR3: CASSLPGLAFEQFF; DNA: TGTGCCAGTAGTCTTCCGGGACTAGCGTTTGAGCAGTTCTTC
length: 15; D: TRBD1; V: TRBV19; size: NA; J: TRBJ1-2; CDR3: CASRTPGQVASLYNF; DNA: TGTGCCAGTAGAACCCCCGGACAGGTAGCATCTCTTTACAACTTC
length: 15; D: NA; V: TRBV29-1; size: NA; J: TRBJ2-2; CDR3: CSVEWGTANTGELFF; DNA: TGCAGCGTTGAGTGGGGGACGGCGAACACCGGGGAGCTGTTTTTT
length: 14; D: NA; V: TRBV14; size: NA; J: TRBJ2-7; CDR3: CASSQRGETYEQYF; DNA: TGTGCCAGCAGCCAGAGAGGCGAGACCTACGAGCAGTACTTC
length: 14; D: NA; V: TRBV28; size: NA; J: TRBJ1-4; CDR3: CASTGPAPNEKLFF; DNA: TGTGCCAGCACTGGCCCTGCACCTAATGAAAAACTGTTTTTT
length: 15; D: TRBD2; V: TRBV6-8; size: NA; J: TRBJ2-5; CDR3: CASSYVAGGGETQYF; DNA: TGTGCCAGCAGTTATGTAGCGGGGGGCGGGGAGACCCAGTACTTC
length: 15; D: NA; V: TRBV19; size: NA; J: TRBJ1-1; CDR3: CASSITGTMNTEAFF; DNA: TGTGCCAGTAGTATCACAGGGACGATGAACACTGAAGCTTTCTTT
length: 17; D: NA; V: TRBV6-8; size: NA; J: TRBJ2-2; CDR3: CAISALPTGLNTGELFF; DNA: TGTGCCATCAGTGCCCTTCCGACAGGACTGAACACCGGGGAGCTGTTTTTT
length: 16; D: NA; V: TRBV19; size: once; J: TRBJ1-5; CDR3: CARNRTARTDNQPQHF; DNA: TGTGCCAGGAACAGGACAGCCCGAACCGACAATCAGCCCCAGCATTTT
length: 15; D: NA; V: TRBV19; size: NA; J: TRBJ1-4; CDR3: CASSSQGATNEKLFF; DNA: TGTGCCAGTAGCTCTCAGGGAGCAACTAATGAAAAACTGTTTTTT
length: 18; D: TRBD2; V: TRBV4-1; size: NA; J: TRBJ2-1; CDR3: CASSLRTDSGGRFNEQFF; DNA: TGCGCCAGCAGCCTCCGAACGGATAGCGGGGGGCGGTTCAATGAGCAGTTCTTC
length: 15; D: NA; V: TRBV11-3; size: NA; J: TRBJ2-4; CDR3: CASSLVSGAMNIQYF; DNA: TGTGCCAGCAGCTTAGTCAGTGGGGCGATGAACATTCAGTACTTC
length: 13; D: NA; V: TRBV6-8; size: NA; J: TRBJ1-1; CDR3: CASREHLNTEAFF; DNA: TGTGCCAGCAGGGAACATTTGAACACTGAAGCTTTCTTT
length: 15; D: TRBD1; V: TRBV18; size: NA; J: TRBJ1-5; CDR3: CASSETGNSNQPQHF; DNA: TGTGCCAGCTCGGAGACAGGGAATAGCAATCAGCCCCAGCATTTT
length: 14; D: NA; V: TRBV5-1; size: NA; J: TRBJ1-1; CDR3: CASSLDAGWTEAFF; DNA: TGCGCCAGCAGCTTGGACGCAGGGTGGACTGAAGCTTTCTTT
length: 13; D: NA; V: TRBV7-4; size: NA; J: TRBJ1-1; CDR3: CASNPRRDTEAFF; DNA: TGTGCCAGCAACCCTCGGCGGGACACTGAAGCTTTCTTT
length: 16; D: NA; V: TRBV11-3; size: NA; J: TRBJ2-6; CDR3: CASSLTRGSGANVLTF; DNA: TGTGCCAGCAGCTTGACCCGGGGTTCTGGGGCCAACGTCCTGACTTTC
length: 16; D: NA; V: TRBV11-3; size: NA; J: TRBJ2-5; CDR3: CASSPSPLVVQETQYF; DNA: TGTGCCAGCAGCCCTAGTCCGCTGGTGGTACAAGAGACCCAGTACTTC
length: 16; D: NA; V: TRBV11-3; size: NA; J: TRBJ1-2; CDR3: CASSPYGVSKNYGYTF; DNA: TGTGCCAGCAGCCCTTATGGGGTCTCAAAAAACTATGGCTACACCTTC
length: 16; D: NA; V: TRBV11-3; size: NA; J: TRBJ1-5; CDR3: CASSLVPTGNHQPQHF; DNA: TGTGCCAGCAGCTTAGTCCCCACAGGGAATCATCAGCCCCAGCATTTT
length: 15; D: NA; V: TRBV19; size: NA; J: TRBJ1-4; CDR3: CASTDRGDSNEKLFF; DNA: TGTGCCAGTACTGATCGGGGTGATTCTAATGAAAAACTGTTTTTT
length: 15; D: NA; V: TRBV18; size: few; J: TRBJ2-5; CDR3: CASSPPAGSGETQYF; DNA: TGTGCCAGCTCACCACCGGCGGGAAGCGGGGAGACCCAGTACTTC
length: 16; D: TRBD1; V: TRBV5-1; size: NA; J: TRBJ1-6; CDR3: CASSSSGQSYNSPLHF; DNA: TGCGCCAGCAGTTCCTCGGGACAGTCCTATAATTCACCCCTCCACTTT
length: 12; D: NA; V: TRBV30; size: once; J: TRBJ1-2; CDR3: CAWELTYYGYTF; DNA: TGTGCCTGGGAGTTAACCTACTATGGCTACACCTTC
length: 13; D: NA; V: TRBV10-2; size: NA; J: TRBJ1-1; CDR3: CASSAWMNTEAFF; DNA: TGCGCCAGCAGTGCATGGATGAACACTGAAGCTTTCTTT
length: 13; D: NA; V: TRBV19; size: NA; J: TRBJ1-2; CDR3: CASNPGASYGYTF; DNA: TGTGCCAGTAACCCAGGGGCCAGCTATGGCTACACCTTC
length: 13; D: NA; V: TRBV19; size: NA; J: TRBJ2-1; CDR3: CASSMKEANEQFF; DNA: TGTGCCAGTAGTATGAAGGAAGCGAATGAGCAGTTCTTC
length: 15; D: NA; V: TRBV11-3; size: NA; J: TRBJ1-1; CDR3: CASSSLGQGGTEAFF; DNA: TGTGCCAGCAGCAGCCTAGGGCAAGGAGGCACTGAAGCTTTCTTT
length: 16; D: NA; V: TRBV28; size: NA; J: TRBJ1-4; CDR3: CASSMWSGMKDEKLFF; DNA: TGTGCCAGCAGTATGTGGTCCGGGATGAAGGATGAAAAACTGTTTTTT
length: 12; D: NA; V: TRBV27; size: NA; J: TRBJ2-6; CDR3: CASSARANVLTF; DNA: TGTGCCAGCAGTGCCAGGGCCAACGTCCTGACTTTC
length: 13; D: NA; V: TRBV18; size: NA; J: TRBJ1-1; CDR3: CASSPSGGTEAFF; DNA: TGTGCCAGCTCACCATCGGGGGGAACTGAAGCTTTCTTT
length: 15; D: NA; V: TRBV18; size: NA; J: TRBJ2-2; CDR3: CASSPPGTLAGELFF; DNA: TGTGCCAGCTCACCACCCGGGACACTAGCCGGGGAGCTGTTTTTT
length: 17; D: TRBD2; V: TRBV6-8; size: once; J: TRBJ2-1; CDR3: CASSPSGGLSSYNEQFF; DNA: TGTGCCAGCAGTCCTAGCGGGGGCCTTAGCTCCTACAATGAGCAGTTCTTC
length: 14; D: NA; V: TRBV15; size: NA; J: TRBJ2-2; CDR3: CATSSQQGPGELFF; DNA: TGTGCCACCAGCAGCCAACAGGGACCCGGGGAGCTGTTTTTT
length: 15; D: TRBD2; V: TRBV12-5; size: few; J: TRBJ2-7; CDR3: CASGFNSGVLLEQYF; DNA: TGTGCTAGTGGTTTTAATAGCGGGGTGCTCCTCGAGCAGTACTTC
length: 12; D: NA; V: TRBV30; size: few; J: TRBJ1-1; CDR3: CAWRARGAEAFF; DNA: TGTGCCTGGAGAGCACGGGGGGCTGAAGCTTTCTTT
length: 12; D: NA; V: TRBV19; size: few; J: TRBJ1-2; CDR3: CASSIVGYGYTF; DNA: TGTGCCAGTAGTATAGTTGGTTATGGCTACACCTTC
length: 16; D: TRBD1; V: TRBV5-1; size: NA; J: TRBJ2-3; CDR3: CASSLAGRGRPDTQYF; DNA: TGCGCCAGCAGCTTGGCCGGCAGGGGGCGCCCAGATACGCAGTATTTT
length: 14; D: TRBD1; V: TRBV30; size: NA; J: TRBJ1-5; CDR3: CAWRGQGGNQPQHF; DNA: TGTGCCTGGAGAGGACAGGGGGGCAATCAGCCCCAGCATTTT
length: 14; D: TRBD1; V: TRBV29-1; size: NA; J: TRBJ1-1; CDR3: CSVANRDRVTEAFF; DNA: TGCAGCGTTGCTAACCGGGACAGGGTTACTGAAGCTTTCTTT